This T cell receptor beta chain comes out of a study of cytomegalovirus exposure and HLA in healthy donors (dated by TCRdb to about 2017). At the level of the whole study: In an earlier analysis of 550 to 750 of the donors, around 290 Gb of sequence data and 100 million or so unique TCR beta sequences from roughly 180 million T cells were reported. About 320 gigabases of sequencing data and approximately 85 million unique TCR sequences were included in an early release covering several hundred HLA-typed donors. Of the approximately 400 genotyped donors, about 80% fell in the genetic ancestry cluster associated with self-reported Caucasian donors. The study aimed to test whether cataloging public T cell receptors could reveal signatures of past pathogen exposure. The study used immunosequencing to profile the T cell repertoires of 670 or so subjects and linked those repertoires to cytomegalovirus serostatus. In addition to the first cohort of around 670 subjects, a separate validation cohort of 130 or so different subjects was used. The study combined high-throughput TCR immunosequencing, statistical association of individual TCRs with disease status, and machine learning to predict cytomegalovirus infection status. A later analysis re-analyzed previously published TCR beta repertoires from roughly 630 donors and added high-resolution HLA genotyping to study TCR occurrence patterns. The later analysis used no new phenotypic data to find candidate immune exposures, relying instead on TCR beta sequences and their occurrence across donors. In an earlier analysis of 587 of the donors, high-throughput TCR beta sequencing was used to judge whether each TCR beta V gene segment behaved as functional or pseudogenic. Donor age, sex, ethnicity and CMV serostatus were collected together with the repertoire data. A later genetic analysis used genome-wide SNP genotypes for about 60% of the roughly 670 donors, treating that subset as a discovery cohort. Every discovery cohort repertoire had been produced on one sequencing platform. HLA typing covered class I and class II loci at four-digit resolution. Typing coverage varied by locus: roughly 629-630 donors for A, B, C, DRB1 and DQB1; approximately 520 for DQA1; some 610 for DPA1; roughly 450 for DPB1. Roughly 5 DR-DQ haplotypes were handled as single units for association and clustering, since linkage in the cohort was strong. Among some 400 genotyped donors of the cohort, an average of around 240,000 unique TCR beta nucleotide sequences were sequenced per donor, around 20% of them non-productive.

The protocol used for the library was the immunoSEQ multiplex PCR assay. A mixture of 60 forward primers for TCR Vbeta segments and 13 reverse primers for TCR Jbeta segments was used in the multiplex PCR. Amplification of the CDR3 region of rearranged TCR beta genes was performed with a multiplex PCR assay on genomic DNA. On the Illumina HiSeq System, the amplified TCR beta libraries were sequenced as 87-base-pair reads. The study's own analysis went as follows. A later analysis tallied roughly 78 million unique TCR beta chains across the 666 repertoires, and some 12 million of those chains were shared by two or more donors. To remove PCR and sequencing errors, raw reads were error-corrected and collapsed into unique sequences using a nearest-neighbor algorithm that merged closely related sequences. Alignment of CDR3 sequences to IMGT reference sequences was used to assign V, D and J gene segments. For a sequence to be retained, a match of at least six nucleotides was required to both a V gene segment and a J gene segment. A rearrangement counted as productive if the CDR3 had no stop codons and remained in frame with V and J, and every other rearrangement counted as non-productive. Following IMGT convention, CDR3 was defined as the stretch from the second conserved V-encoded cysteine to the conserved J-encoded phenylalanine. Sequences without an unambiguous match to a single V gene segment were excluded from the earlier analysis of about 600 of the donors. An earlier analysis of over 450 of the donors classified V segments as functional when productive rearrangements were above 56.7% and as segregating when the standard deviation between donors was above 5%. To diagnose cytomegalovirus status from the catalog of TCR beta chain sequences, a statistical classification framework was built. In a later analysis, TCR nucleotide sequences were compared against IMGT/GENE-DB human TR gene sequences so that V and J genes could be assigned. Using the TCRdist pipeline, a later analysis assigned CDR3 sequences along with most-parsimonious VDJ recombination scenarios. In a later analysis, every TCR beta chain was defined by the combination of its CDR3 amino acid sequence and its V-gene family, and reads without a unique V-gene family were dropped. As a way to deal with suspected cross-contamination and a sequencing artifact, a later analysis dropped 500 to 700 nucleotide sequences that were highly shared and had low generation probability. For each public chain, a later analysis derived a clonal expansion index from normalized ranks of inferred template counts within each repertoire. Generation probabilities in a later analysis came from a VDJ recombination model fitted to out-of-frame rearrangements, and those results were checked against IGoR. A later analysis scored TCR-TCR, TCR-HLA and TCR-CMV co-occurrence with hypergeometric tests, applying a repertoire-size bias correction to TCR pairs. False discovery rates were estimated in a later analysis by permuting HLA or CMV assignments 20 times. In a later analysis, co-occurring TCRs were grouped with DBSCAN, and TCRdist sequence similarity was added when clustering was performed within HLA-allele-positive subsets. Co-occurrence clustering excluded repertoires with fewer than 30,000 or more than 120,000 public chains, plus five with anomalous nucleotide sharing. The table was pulled from immuneACCESS by TCRdb, which kept in-frame rearrangements only. Such tables lose some clones; where checked, under half of the loss comes from unresolved V genes, and the rest has no known cause. V, J and clone size reflect that table, while D and trimming were determined from the DNA. The sample contains 70,000 to 95,000 clones, around 79% of them found a single time. The ten largest account for over 12% of the sample.

A distance of 12 bases separates the germline ends of V and J, which lose 4 bases and 3 bases respectively. Including cysteine and phenylalanine, the CDR3 has 14 amino acids. Only CDR3 DNA remains: 42 bases, in frame from the first base. CDR1 and CDR2, looked up from the germline V gene (reference sequence), are LNHDA and SQIVND. Overall study outcomes, separate from this receptor: The classifier was reported to diagnose cytomegalovirus status with high specificity and sensitivity in both the original and validation cohorts. A later analysis found that TCR association rates varied across HLA loci, with DRB1 alleles showing the most associated TCRs and HLA-C alleles the fewest. Broadly in line with IMGT annotations, most TCR beta V segments showed up in productive rearrangements about 87% or about 30% of the time in an earlier analysis of a few hundred of the donors. Because some donors lacked HLA typing at each locus, the association tests relied only on the typed subset. At a false discovery rate of 0.05, a later analysis linked some 17,000 TCR beta sequences to specific HLA alleles. Roughly uniform sequencing depth across donors was assumed in presence/absence analyses, although this assumption may not hold. In a later genetic analysis, fewer N-insertions in productive TCRs were reported among donors in an Asian-associated ancestry cluster than the roughly 700-donor mean. In a later analysis, HLA-associated TCR beta chains showed more clonal expansion and lower generation probabilities than non-associated chains that were equally common. It was suggested by the authors that the approach could potentially be generalized to other disease states and immunological phenotypes. In a later analysis, most CMV-associated TCR beta chains were found to appear HLA-restricted, with HLA associations seemingly driven largely by CMV exposure. When HLA alleles, especially DR and DQ, strongly co-occurred, TCR associations were difficult to assign to individual alleles. A total of fewer than 200 TCR beta chains were listed by the study as associated with cytomegalovirus. Correlated functional status among segregating V segments might be attributable to linkage disequilibrium, but an unknown experimental factor could not be ruled out. A few of the identified cytomegalovirus-associated TCR beta chains were confirmed in vitro to be specific for cytomegalovirus antigens. The earlier analysis of a few hundred of the donors excluded about 16 rarely observed V segments, including chromosome 9 orphons, because counts were too low. V-gene and J-gene trimming of TCR beta chains was associated with a missense DCLRE1C variant in a later genetic analysis, and the association was replicated in an independent cohort. The only immune exposure information available for the cohort was CMV serostatus. A further reported finding was that TCR beta sequences accurately predicted the HLA-A and HLA-B alleles for most subjects in the first cohort. Most TCR sequences were seen in very few donors, while some public TCRs were found in many individuals. Because the 87-base-pair reads could not distinguish some IMGT-functional V segments, including TRBV6-2 and TRBV6-3, those segments were excluded. The sequencing pipeline was judged likely to have produced a cluster of highly shared sequence variants as a technical artifact. Several of the top co-occurrence clusters appeared to be linked to parvovirus B19, influenza, CMV and Epstein-Barr virus, according to a later analysis. The cohort was sequenced for TCR beta chains only, and without alpha or paired-chain data the features that could be detected were limited.

A few counts support this clone. Its antigen has not been determined. No per-base quality is available; no much larger clone lies one base away. The cohort comprised around 700 healthy bone marrow donors. All cohort members were sampled while nominally healthy, although unrecorded immune exposures were likely present. The donor was CMV seropositive and was included in the group of 300 or so seropositive cohort members. Every donor gave a peripheral blood sample, and the peripheral blood mononuclear cells from that sample were used for TCR beta sequencing. Genomic DNA was extracted from the blood cell samples with the Qiagen DNeasy Blood Extraction Kit.

This TCR derives from a woman in her thirties or forties in good health and CMV-seropositive. Specimen: PBMCs. The chain links TRBV19 with TRBJ1-2, with TRBD1 as a weak D call on 6 bases. In nucleotides, the sequence is TGTGCCAGTAGTAATTGGAGGACAGACTATGGCTACACCTTC. Its protein reads: CASSNWRTDYGYTF.